A single sample is the source of the 18 T cell receptor beta chains below, sequenced in a study of cytotoxic CD8 clonotypes in ibrutinib-treated CLL. Repertoires were generated with immunoSEQ multiplex PCR, while TCRdb's copy carries only in-frame clones and drops some. The repertoire holds nearly 300,000 clones, about 72% seen once, with about 5.3% in the top ten. This specimen consisted of PBMCs, obtained at disease progression, from a patient treated with ibrutinib. All receptors derive from a human donor with chronic lymphocytic leukemia.

This chain links TRBV10-3 with TRBJ2-2; 13 nucleotides agree with TRBD2. Germline trimming cut 4 bases from V and 1 base from J; bases unmatched to any gene: 3. The CDR3 consists of 17 residues. Germline V gene data show CDR1 as ENHRY and CDR2 as SYGVKD. CDR3 nucleotide sequence: TGTGCCATCAGTGGGACTAGCGGGAGACAGAACACCGGGGAGCTGTTTTTT. It specifies CAISGTSGRQNTGELFF.

This chain connects TRBV5-1 to TRBJ1-1; D remains unclear. Deletions cut 0 bases from V and 4 bases from J, with 7 bases between. There are 13 residues in the CDR3. Germline loops: CDR1 SGHRS, CDR2 YFSETQ. The CDR3 loop reads CASSLVPGTEAFF. The CDR3 nucleotides read TGCGCCAGCAGCTTGGTTCCGGGCACTGAAGCTTTCTTT.

This chain links TRBV6-6 with TRBJ1-4; maybe TRBD1 (5 bases). There are 14 residues in the CDR3. In germline, CDR1 is MNHNY, CDR2 SVGAGI (reference sequence). V was shortened by 6 bases and J by 10 bases, with 18 bases between the two germline ends. The CDR3 sequence: CASRARGPDGKLFF. DNA for the CDR3: TGTGCCAGCAGAGCCCGGGGCCCGGATGGAAAACTGTTTTTT.

This sequence joins TRBV27 and TRBJ2-5, with TRBD2 identical over 7 bases. J gave up 2 bases and V 2 bases, and 5 bases lay outside the gene matches. Germline lookup yields CDR1 MNHEY and CDR2 SMNVEV (reference sequence). CDR3 length equals 15 residues. The CDR3 DNA reads TGTGCCAGCAGTTTAAGCGGGGTATTTCAAGAGACCCAGTACTTC. It yields the protein CASSLSGVFQETQYF.

J is TRBJ2-5 and V is TRBV2; TRBD1 or TRBD2 may be the D gene (5 bases each). Germline CDR1 is SNHLY and CDR2 is FYNNEI. The V gene lost 4 bases and the J gene lost 5 bases, with 11 bases spanning the gap. This CDR3 has 13 residues. The chain's CDR3 is CASSVWGGETQYF. CDR3 nucleotide sequence: TGTGCCAGCAGTGTCTGGGGCGGGGAGACCCAGTACTTC.

The gene calls are TRBV6-6 and TRBJ2-7, with 10 bases fitting TRBD1. The CDR3 runs to 14 residues. The J segment lost 5 bases and the V segment lost 5 bases, leaving 6 bases of the junction unmatched. The germline CDR1 and CDR2 sequences are MNHNY and SVGAGI (reference sequence). The CDR3 spells CASSAIGTGDEQYF. CDR3 sequence (DNA): TGTGCCAGCAGTGCTATCGGGACAGGGGACGAGCAGTACTTC.

The chain recombines TRBV7-9 with TRBJ1-4; 9 bases line up with TRBD1. The CDR3 is made up of 14 amino acids. The trim removed 5 bases at V and 8 bases at J, leaving 6 bases unmatched. Per the germline V gene, CDR1 is SEHNR and CDR2 is FQNEAQ (reference sequence). The CDR3 spells CASSLGQGPEKLFF. The CDR3 coding sequence is TGTGCCAGCAGCCTGGGACAGGGCCCAGAAAAACTGTTTTTT.

The chain links TRBV29-1 to TRBJ2-7; tentative D call: TRBD1 (6 bases). The CDR3 length is 11 residues. Germline-derived CDR1 and CDR2 are SQVTM and ANQGSEA. Trimming removed 4 bases from V and 5 bases from J, with 9 bases in between. As DNA, the CDR3 is TGCAGCGTTGCTCCAGGGGACGAGCAGTACTTC. Its protein is CSVAPGDEQYF.

This clone has more than one count but fewer than ten. The chain carries TRBV28 and TRBJ2-7; D unclear. The CDR3 consists of 13 residues. Germline V gives CDR1 MDHEN, CDR2 SYDVKM. Trimming pared 2 bases from V and 2 bases from J, leaving 7 bases between. CDR3: CASSLTGAYEQYF. Here the CDR3 DNA reads TGTGCCAGCAGTTTAACTGGAGCCTACGAGCAGTACTTC. The whole variable domain, remainder taken from reference TRBV28 and TRBJ2-7, is DVKVTQSSRYLVKRTGEKVFLECVQDMDHENMFWYRQDPGLGLRLIYFSYDVKMKEKGDIPEGYSVSREKKERFSLILESASTNQTSMYLCASSLTGAYEQYFGPGTRLTVT.

The sample holds a few counts of this clone. Additional DNA sequences in this sample encode the identical CDR3. This chain links TRBV29-1 with TRBJ2-7; 9 bases are shared with TRBD2. V lost 7 bases and J lost 3; bases outside the gene matches: 4. In germline, CDR1 is SQVTM, CDR2 ANQGSEA. The length of the CDR3 is 12 residues. The CDR3 spells CSAQTSGYEQYF. The CDR3, as DNA: TGCAGCGCCCAGACTAGCGGCTACGAGCAGTACTTC.

This rearrangement joins TRBV19 to TRBJ1-5; D possibly corresponds to TRBD1 (6 bases). The V gene lost 3 bases and the J gene lost 2 bases, with 14 bases spanning the gap. Germline V gives CDR1 LNHDA, CDR2 SQIVND (reference sequence). This CDR3 contains 16 residues. CDR3 bases: TGTGCCAGTAGTATGTCCGGGGGCTCGGGCAATCAGCCCCAGCATTTT. It yields the protein CASSMSGGSGNQPQHF.

Here the CDR3 DNA reads TGTGCCAGTAGCCCAAGGCCGGGACAGGCTCAAGAGACCCAGTACTTC. This codes for CASSPRPGQAQETQYF. This chain joins TRBV19 and TRBJ2-5; 8 nucleotides match TRBD1. Germline loops: CDR1 LNHDA, CDR2 SQIVND (reference sequence). CDR3 length: 16 residues. Trimming cost V 6 bases and J 2 bases; bases outside gene matches: 11.

J is TRBJ2-7 and V is TRBV5-1; D remains ambiguous. The CDR3 has 13 residues. Trimming removed 0 bases at V and 5 bases at J, with 9 bases between. Germline lookup yields CDR1 SGHRS and CDR2 YFSETQ. The chain's CDR3 is CASSLANTDEQYF. In DNA, the CDR3 is TGCGCCAGCAGCTTGGCCAATACTGACGAGCAGTACTTC.

The chain has TRBV7-2 and TRBJ2-7; perhaps TRBD1 as D (5 bases). The ends were cut back, 1 base at V and 5 bases at J, with 12 bases in the middle. The CDR3 runs to 14 residues. Germline CDR1 SGHTA, CDR2 FQGNSA. For the CDR3, the DNA is TGTGCCAGCAGCTTAGTCAGGGCATTCAACGAGCAGTACTTC. The encoded protein is CASSLVRAFNEQYF.

V gene TRBV29-1 combines with J gene TRBJ2-2; unclear D gene. CDR1 is SQVTM, CDR2 ANQGSEA, per germline. CDR3 length equals 14 residues. Trimming left V 5 bases short and J 4 bases short, with 14 bases between. The CDR3 nucleotides read TGCAGCGTTAGATGGCAGGTCCTCACCGGGGAGCTGTTTTTT. Its translation: CSVRWQVLTGELFF.

This chain joins TRBV7-9 and TRBJ1-4; perhaps TRBD1 as D (5 bases). CDR1 is SEHNR, CDR2 FQNEAQ, per germline (reference sequence). The CDR3 covers 17 residues. With 6 bases removed from V and 0 bases from J, the gap between germline ends came to 17 bases. This chain's CDR3 is CASRPGFQGATNEKLFF. In DNA form, the CDR3 reads TGTGCCAGCAGGCCCGGGTTTCAGGGCGCAACTAATGAAAAACTGTTTTTT.

The chain joins TRBV9 to TRBJ2-2; 10 bases align to TRBD2. The length of the CDR3 is 16 residues. Germline lookup yields CDR1 SGDLS and CDR2 YYNGEE. The junction had 3 bases not matched to a gene; V was cut back by 0 bases and J by 4 bases. The CDR3: CASSVELAGLTGELFF. In DNA form, the CDR3 reads TGTGCCAGCAGCGTAGAACTAGCGGGGCTCACCGGGGAGCTGTTTTTT.

The chain links TRBV15 to TRBJ2-7; 8 bases fit TRBD1. The CDR3 consists of 13 residues. Germline assignment: CDR1 LNHNV and CDR2 YYDKDF (reference sequence). Unmatched junction bases numbered 3, after V lost 5 bases and J lost 3 bases. The DNA for the CDR3 is TGTGCCACCAGCGCTGGACAGGGCTACGAGCAGTACTTC. Amino acids: CATSAGQGYEQYF.